This TCR beta chain was sequenced during a study of blood T cell repertoires in COVID-19. Study-wide background: Nucleic acid was either cDNA or gDNA, and it came from T cells, B-cell-depleted T cells, or PBMCs.

TCRdb's copy holds only in-frame clones and misses some; the assay was immunoSEQ multiplex PCR. The sample lists 140,000 or so clones; around 84% were seen once. A single count supports this clone. Germline V gene sequence: CDR1 KGHSH, CDR2 LQKENI. The ends were cut back, 2 bases at V and 0 bases at J, with 10 bases in the middle. The CDR3 is 15 residues long. V gene TRBV18 combines with J gene TRBJ1-2; D is unresolved. The clonotype was recovered from a man in his sixties with active or convalescent COVID-19. Sequenced: peripheral blood. CDR3 sequence reads: CASSPIGTANYGYTF. The CDR3 nucleotides are TGTGCCAGCTCACCAATAGGTACAGCTAACTATGGCTACACCTTC.